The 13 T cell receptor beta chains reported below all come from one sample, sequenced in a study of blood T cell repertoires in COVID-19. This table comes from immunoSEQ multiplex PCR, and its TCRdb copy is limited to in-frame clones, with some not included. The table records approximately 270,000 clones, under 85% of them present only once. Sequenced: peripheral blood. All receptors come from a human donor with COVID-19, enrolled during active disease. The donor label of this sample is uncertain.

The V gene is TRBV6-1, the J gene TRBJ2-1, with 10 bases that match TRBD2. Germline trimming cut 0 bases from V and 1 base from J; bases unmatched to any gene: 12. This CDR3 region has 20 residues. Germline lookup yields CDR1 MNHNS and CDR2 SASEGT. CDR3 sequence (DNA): TGTGCCAGCAGTGAAGCTCCAGACATACTAGCGGGACCATCCTACAATGAGCAGTTCTTC. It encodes CASSEAPDILAGPSYNEQFF.

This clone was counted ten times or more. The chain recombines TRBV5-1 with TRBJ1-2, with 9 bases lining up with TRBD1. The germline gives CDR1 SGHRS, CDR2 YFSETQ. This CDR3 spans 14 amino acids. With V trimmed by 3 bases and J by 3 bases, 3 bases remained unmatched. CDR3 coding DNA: TGCGCCAGCAGCTCGGACAGGGGCTACTATGGCTACACCTTC. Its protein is CASSSDRGYYGYTF. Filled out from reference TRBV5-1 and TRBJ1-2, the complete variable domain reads KAGVTQTPRYLIKTRGQQVTLSCSPISGHRSVSWYQQTPGQGLQFLFEYFSETQRNKGNFPGRFSGRQFSNSRSEMNVSTLELGDSALYLCASSSDRGYYGYTFGSGTRLTVV.

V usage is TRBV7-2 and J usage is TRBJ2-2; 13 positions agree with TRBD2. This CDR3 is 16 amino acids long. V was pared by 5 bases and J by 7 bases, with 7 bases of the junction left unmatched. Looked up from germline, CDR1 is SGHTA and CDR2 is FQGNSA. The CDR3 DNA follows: TGTGCCAGCAGCCGGACTAGCGGGAGATCGAGCGGGGAGCTGTTTTTT. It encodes CASSRTSGRSSGELFF.

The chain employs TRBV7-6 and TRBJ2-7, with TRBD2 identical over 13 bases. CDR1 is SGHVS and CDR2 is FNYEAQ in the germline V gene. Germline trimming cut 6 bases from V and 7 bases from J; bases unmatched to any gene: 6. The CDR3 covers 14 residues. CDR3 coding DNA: TGTGCCAGCAGTCCGGGACTAGCGGGACCTGAGCAGTACTTC. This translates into CASSPGLAGPEQYF. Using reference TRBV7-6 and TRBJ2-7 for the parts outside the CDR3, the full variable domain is GAGVSQSPRYKVTKRGQDVALRCDPISGHVSLYWYRQALGQGPEFLTYFNYEAQQDKSGLPNDRFSAERPEGSISTLTIQRTEQRDSAMYRCASSPGLAGPEQYFGPGTRLTVT.

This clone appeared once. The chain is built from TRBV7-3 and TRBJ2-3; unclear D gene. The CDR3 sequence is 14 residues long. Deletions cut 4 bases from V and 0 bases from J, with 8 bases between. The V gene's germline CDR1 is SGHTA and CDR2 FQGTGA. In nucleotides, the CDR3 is TGTGCCAGCAGCTCCGGTCTGAGCACAGATACGCAGTATTTT. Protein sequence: CASSSGLSTDTQYF. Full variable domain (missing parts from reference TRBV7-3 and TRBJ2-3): GAGVSQTPSNKVTEKGKYVELRCDPISGHTALYWYRQSLGQGPEFLIYFQGTGAADDSGLPNDRFFAVRPEGSVSTLKIQRTERGDSAVYLCASSSGLSTDTQYFGPGTRLTVL.

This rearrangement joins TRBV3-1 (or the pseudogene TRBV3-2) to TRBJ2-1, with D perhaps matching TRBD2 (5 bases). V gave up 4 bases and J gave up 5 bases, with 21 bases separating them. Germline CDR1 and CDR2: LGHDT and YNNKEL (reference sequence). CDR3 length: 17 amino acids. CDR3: CASSLGLRVKQNNEQFF. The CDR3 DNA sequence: TGTGCCAGCAGCCTCGGATTGCGGGTTAAACAAAACAATGAGCAGTTCTTC.

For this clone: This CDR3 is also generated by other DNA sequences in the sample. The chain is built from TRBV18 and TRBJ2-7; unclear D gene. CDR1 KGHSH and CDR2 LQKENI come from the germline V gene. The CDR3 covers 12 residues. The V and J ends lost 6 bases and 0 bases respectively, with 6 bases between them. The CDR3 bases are TGTGCCAGCTCCCTCAGCTCCTACGAGCAGTACTTC. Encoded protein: CASSLSSYEQYF.

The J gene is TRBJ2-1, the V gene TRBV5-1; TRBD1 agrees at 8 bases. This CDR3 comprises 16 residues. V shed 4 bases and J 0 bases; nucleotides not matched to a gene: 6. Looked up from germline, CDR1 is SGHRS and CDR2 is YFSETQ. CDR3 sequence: CASSNTGGLSYNEQFF. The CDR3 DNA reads TGCGCCAGCAGCAACACAGGGGGACTCTCCTACAATGAGCAGTTCTTC. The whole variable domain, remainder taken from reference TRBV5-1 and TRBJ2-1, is KAGVTQTPRYLIKTRGQQVTLSCSPISGHRSVSWYQQTPGQGLQFLFEYFSETQRNKGNFPGRFSGRQFSNSRSEMNVSTLELGDSALYLCASSNTGGLSYNEQFFGPGTRLTVL.

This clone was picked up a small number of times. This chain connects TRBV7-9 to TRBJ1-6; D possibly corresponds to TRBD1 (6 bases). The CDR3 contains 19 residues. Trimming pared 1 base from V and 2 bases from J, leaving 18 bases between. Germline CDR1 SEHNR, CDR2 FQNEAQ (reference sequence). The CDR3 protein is CASSLVVGRDNTYNSPLHF. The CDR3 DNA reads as TGTGCCAGCAGCTTAGTAGTTGGCAGGGACAACACCTATAATTCACCCCTCCACTTT.

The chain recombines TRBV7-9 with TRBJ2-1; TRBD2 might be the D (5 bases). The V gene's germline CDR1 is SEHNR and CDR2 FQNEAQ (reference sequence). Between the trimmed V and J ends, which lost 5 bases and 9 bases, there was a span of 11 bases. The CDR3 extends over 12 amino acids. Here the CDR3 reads CASSPRGLEQFF. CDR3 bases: TGTGCCAGCAGCCCCCGGGGTCTTGAGCAGTTCTTC.

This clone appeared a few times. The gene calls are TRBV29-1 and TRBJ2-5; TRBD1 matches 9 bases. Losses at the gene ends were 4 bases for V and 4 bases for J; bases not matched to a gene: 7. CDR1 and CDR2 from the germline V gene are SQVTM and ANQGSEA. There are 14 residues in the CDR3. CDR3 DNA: TGCAGCGTTGTACAGGGGGCTCAGGGAGAGACCCAGTACTTC. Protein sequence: CSVVQGAQGETQYF.

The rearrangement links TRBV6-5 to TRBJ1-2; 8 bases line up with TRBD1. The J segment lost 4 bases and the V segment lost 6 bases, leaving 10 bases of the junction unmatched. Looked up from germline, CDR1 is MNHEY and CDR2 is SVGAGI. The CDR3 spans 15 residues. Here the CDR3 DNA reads TGTGCCAGCAGCGCTGGACAGGGTAGTATCTATGGCTACACCTTC. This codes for CASSAGQGSIYGYTF.

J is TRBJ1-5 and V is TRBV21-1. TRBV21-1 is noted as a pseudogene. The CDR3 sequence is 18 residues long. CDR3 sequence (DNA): TGTGCCAGCAGCAAGAGCAGTAGCCCACACCGTAGCAATCAGCCCCAGCATTTT. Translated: CASSKSSSPHRSNQPQHF.